This note documents a single T cell receptor (beta chain) sequence. The record originates from a study of CD8 T cells in Susac syndrome. With random hexamers, 0.5 to 1 ug RNA was reverse transcribed. Each CDR3 protein is one row after TCRdb ran MiXCR on the immunoSEQ multiplex PCR reads. Among approximately 150,000 distinct CDR3 sequences listed, roughly 95% were seen once. The CDR3 has 12 amino acids. V gave up 8 bases and J gave up 11 bases, with 18 bases separating them. Germline CDR1 reads MNHNY; CDR2 reads SVGAGI (reference sequence). Sequences were obtained from CD4+ T cells from PBMCs. This clonotype was obtained from a human donor in good health. The chain uses TRBV6-6 and TRBJ1-1; D remains unclear. In nucleotides, the CDR3 is TGTGCCAGCGGGAGACCGAGGGAGGCGGCTTTCTTT. It encodes CASGRPREAAFF.